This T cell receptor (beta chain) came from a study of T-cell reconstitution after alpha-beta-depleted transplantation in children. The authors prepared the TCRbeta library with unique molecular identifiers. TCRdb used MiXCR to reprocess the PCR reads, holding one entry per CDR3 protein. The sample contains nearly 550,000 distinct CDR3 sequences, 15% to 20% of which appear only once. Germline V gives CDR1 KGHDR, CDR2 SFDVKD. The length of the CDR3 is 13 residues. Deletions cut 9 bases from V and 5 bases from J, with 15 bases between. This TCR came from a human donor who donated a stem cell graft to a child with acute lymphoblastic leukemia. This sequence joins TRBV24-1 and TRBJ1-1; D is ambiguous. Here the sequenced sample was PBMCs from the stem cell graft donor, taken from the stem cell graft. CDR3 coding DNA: TGTGCCACCGGGGAACGGGGAAGGACTGAAGCTTTCTTT. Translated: CATGERGRTEAFF.